This TCR beta chain is drawn from a study of cytomegalovirus exposure and HLA in healthy donors. V lost 1 base, J lost 6 bases, and 4 bases stayed unmatched. Germline V lookup: CDR1 SGHNT, CDR2 YENEEA. The length of the CDR3 is 15 residues. Only in-frame clones appear in the TCRdb table, and some are missing; sequencing was by immunoSEQ multiplex PCR. Among about 220,000 clones, around nine tenths were seen once, and the ten largest hold approximately 1.1%. The sequence came from a woman aged 18-35 years in good health and CMV-seronegative. The chain recombines TRBV11-3 with TRBJ2-2, with 8 bases matching TRBD1. The specimen was PBMCs. The DNA of the CDR3 is TGTGCCAGCAGCTTAGGGACAGGGAATTCCGGGGAGCTGTTTTTT. Protein sequence: CASSLGTGNSGELFF.